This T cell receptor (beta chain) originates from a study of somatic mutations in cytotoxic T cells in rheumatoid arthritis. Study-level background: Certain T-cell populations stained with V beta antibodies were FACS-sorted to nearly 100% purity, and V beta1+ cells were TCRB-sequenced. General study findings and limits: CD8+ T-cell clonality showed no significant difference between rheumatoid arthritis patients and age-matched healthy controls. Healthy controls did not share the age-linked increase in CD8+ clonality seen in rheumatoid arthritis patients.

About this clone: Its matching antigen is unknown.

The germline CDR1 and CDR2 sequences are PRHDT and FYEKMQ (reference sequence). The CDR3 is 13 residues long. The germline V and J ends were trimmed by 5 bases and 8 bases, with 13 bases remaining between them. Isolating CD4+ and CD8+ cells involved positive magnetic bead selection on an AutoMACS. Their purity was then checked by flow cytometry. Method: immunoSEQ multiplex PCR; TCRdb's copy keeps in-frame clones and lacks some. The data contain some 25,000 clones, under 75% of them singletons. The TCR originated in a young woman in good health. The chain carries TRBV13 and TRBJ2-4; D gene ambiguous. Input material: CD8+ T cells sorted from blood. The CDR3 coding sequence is TGTGCCAGCAGCCTTAGGGCCGAACACATTCAGTACTTC. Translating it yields CASSLRAEHIQYF.